The rows below give T cell receptor beta chains drawn from one sample of a study of CD8+ T cells in alopecia areata. Generated by immunoSEQ multiplex PCR, the TCRdb table keeps only in-frame clones and is missing some. The sample lists about 110,000 clones; approximately 60% were seen once. Sequencing was carried out using CD8+ T cells sorted from blood. The origin of the receptors is a human donor in good health. Both conserved end residues are part of each CDR3. A D gene is named only where the DNA matches it firmly. Where a row states a size, it is once, few, many or the class of an expanded clone; other rows omit it.

J	D	size	length	V	DNA	CDR3
TRBJ1-2	TRBD1	-	13	TRBV27	TGTGCCAGCAGACCGGGACAGGGATATGGCTACACCTTC	CASRPGQGYGYTF
TRBJ1-1	TRBD1	-	16	TRBV4-1	TGCGCCAGCAGCCAACACTGGACAGGGTCGGACACTGAAGCTTTCTTT	CASSQHWTGSDTEAFF
TRBJ2-5	-	-	15	TRBV5-6	TGTGCCAGCAGCTTGGTCAGGGGTGGATGGGAGACCCAGTACTTC	CASSLVRGGWETQYF
TRBJ1-5	-	-	14	TRBV27	TGTGCCAGCAGTGGGGGGGAGGGGAATCAGCCCCAGCATTTT	CASSGGEGNQPQHF
TRBJ2-5	TRBD2	-	17	TRBV5-6	TGTGCCAGCAGCTTGGGCGGGTTGGGACTAGCGATGGAGACCCAGTACTTC	CASSLGGLGLAMETQYF
TRBJ2-3	-	-	12	TRBV6-5	TGTGCCAGCAGGTCAGGGCCAGATACGCAGTATTTT	CASRSGPDTQYF
TRBJ1-1	-	-	14	TRBV2	TGTGCCAGCCAGGATGACGGGACGAACACTGAAGCTTTCTTT	CASQDDGTNTEAFF
TRBJ2-1	-	-	15	TRBV7-8	TGTGCCAGCAGCTTGGGGACATCTTCCTACAATGAGCAGTTCTTC	CASSLGTSSYNEQFF
TRBJ2-1	-	-	13	TRBV9	TGTGCCAGCAGCGGGACAGAAAACAATGAGCAGTTCTTC	CASSGTENNEQFF
TRBJ1-2	-	-	14	TRBV27	TGTGCCAGCAGCCCCTATCAAGACGGGGAAGGCTACACCTTC	CASSPYQDGEGYTF
TRBJ2-7	-	few	16	TRBV28	TGTGCCAGCAGTTTATTCGCCCTTTCAGGGCCCTACGAGCAGTACTTC	CASSLFALSGPYEQYF
TRBJ2-2	-	-	15	TRBV2	TGTGCCAGCAGAGAACTAGGAGTGAACACCGGGGAGCTGTTTTTT	CASRELGVNTGELFF
TRBJ2-7	-	-	15	TRBV4-2	TGTGCCAGCAGCCAAGGTGATCCAGGTACCTACGAGCAGTACTTC	CASSQGDPGTYEQYF
TRBJ2-3	-	-	18	TRBV4-3	TGCGCCAGCAGCCAGGCTAGCGCGGCGGGCCTCCCATCAGATACGCAGTATTTT	CASSQASAAGLPSDTQYF
TRBJ1-6	TRBD1	-	14	TRBV5-6	TGTGCCAGCAGCGGGACAGGCCTTAATTCACCCCTCCACTTT	CASSGTGLNSPLHF
TRBJ2-5	TRBD1	-	17	TRBV7-9	TGTGCCAGCAGCCAAGATGGTATGGGACAGGGTGGAGAGACCCAGTACTTC	CASSQDGMGQGGETQYF
TRBJ1-2	-	-	12	TRBV9	TGTGCCAGCAGCGTAGTAGGACACGGCTACACCTTC	CASSVVGHGYTF
TRBJ1-2	TRBD1	-	17	TRBV13	TGTGCCAGCAGCTTAGGACCGGGGACAGGGGGCCTCTATGGCTACACCTTC	CASSLGPGTGGLYGYTF
TRBJ1-2	-	-	16	TRBV7-9	TGTGCCAGCAGCCCACGGACAGCAGGAACGGACTATGGCTACACCTTC	CASSPRTAGTDYGYTF
TRBJ1-1	-	-	11	TRBV25-1	TGTGCCAGCAGGTTGGGCACTGAAGCTTTCTTT	CASRLGTEAFF
TRBJ2-1	-	-	12	TRBV5-1	TGCGCCAGCAGCTTAATTCCAGGGGACCCGTTCTTC	CASSLIPGDPFF
TRBJ2-3	-	-	15	TRBV5-6	TGTGCCAGCAGCTTGGACAGGACGACCACAGATACGCAGTATTTT	CASSLDRTTTDTQYF
TRBJ2-7	-	-	12	TRBV30	TGTGCCCGCACCGACATGTCGGACGAGCAGTACTTC	CARTDMSDEQYF
TRBJ2-1	TRBD2	-	15	TRBV7-2	TGTGCCAGCAGCTTGCTAGCGGGGGGGCCCGGTGAGCAGTTCTTC	CASSLLAGGPGEQFF
TRBJ1-3	-	-	15	TRBV7-6	TGTGCCAGCAGCTCCGAGGCTATACCTGGAAACACCATATATTTT	CASSSEAIPGNTIYF
TRBJ2-2	-	-	16	TRBV27	TGTGCCAGCAGTTACCGCCCGACCGCGAACACCGGGGAGCTGTTTTTT	CASSYRPTANTGELFF
TRBJ2-3	TRBD1	few	16	TRBV2	TGTGCCAGCAGCCCCGGGCCGGGACAGGTCACAGATACGCAGTATTTT	CASSPGPGQVTDTQYF
TRBJ2-7	-	few	15	TRBV4-1	TGCGCCAGCAGCCAAGTTCCAGGGCTTTCCTACGAGCAGTACTTC	CASSQVPGLSYEQYF
TRBJ2-1	-	-	14	TRBV6-5	TGTGCCAGCAGTTTCTTGGGCGGGATTAATGAGCAGTTCTTC	CASSFLGGINEQFF